This TCR beta chain was retrieved from a study of response to subunit inactivated influenza vaccine. In the case of this clonotype: Its cognate antigen is unknown.

Trimming cost V 3 bases and J 3 bases; bases outside gene matches: 9. CDR3 length equals 16 residues. Germline V gives CDR1 KGHSH, CDR2 LQKENI. Whole-study results and caveats: Authors suggested each seasonal influenza vaccination recruits few new T cells.

TCRdb redid the calling of the RT-PCR reads with MiXCR, one entry per CDR3 protein. Of about 520,000 distinct CDR3 sequences in the sample, around 25% were seen once. This specimen was CD4+ T cells sorted from PBMCs, taken 4 to 6 days after vaccination. This receptor was identified in a man aged 50-60 years who received an inactivated influenza vaccine. The rearrangement joins TRBV18 to TRBJ2-7; 9 bases line up with TRBD1. The DNA for the CDR3 is TGTGCCAGCTCACCTTTGCCGGGACAGGGTAACTACGAGCAGTACTTC. Encoded protein: CASSPLPGQGNYEQYF.